This T cell receptor (beta chain) comes out of a study of blood T cell repertoires in COVID-19. For the study at large: COVID-19 samples from acute and convalescent phases originated in the United States, Italy and Spain. Sample material is recorded as cDNA or gDNA derived from T cells, B-cell-depleted T cells, or PBMCs.

Looked up from germline, CDR1 is MNHNY and CDR2 is SVGAGI (reference sequence). V lost 4 bases and J lost 2, with 14 bases in between. CDR3 length equals 15 residues. In the authors' methods: The authors estimated nucleated cell counts from reference gene primer amplification. Produced via immunoSEQ multiplex PCR; TCRdb's table is partial and in-frame only. The D gene and trimming were derived from the DNA, and the V and J assignments and clone size from that table. This table has roughly 160,000 clones, roughly 80% appearing once. The sample consisted of peripheral blood. The TCR was taken from a man aged 18 to 30 with active or convalescent COVID-19. The gene calls are TRBV6-6 and TRBJ1-2, with TRBD1 as a possible D gene (6 bases). The CDR3 here is CASSSPMTGNYGYTF. The CDR3 DNA reads TGTGCCAGCAGTTCTCCTATGACAGGAAACTATGGCTACACCTTC.